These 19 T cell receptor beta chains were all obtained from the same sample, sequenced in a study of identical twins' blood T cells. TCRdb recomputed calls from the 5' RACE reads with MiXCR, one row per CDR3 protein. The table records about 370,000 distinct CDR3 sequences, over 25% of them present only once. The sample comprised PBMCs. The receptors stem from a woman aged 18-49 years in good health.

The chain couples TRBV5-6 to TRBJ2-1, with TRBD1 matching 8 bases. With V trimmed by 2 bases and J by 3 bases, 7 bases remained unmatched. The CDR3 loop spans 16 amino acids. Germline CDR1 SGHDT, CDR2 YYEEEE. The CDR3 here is CASSFRRTGYYNEQFF. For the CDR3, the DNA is TGTGCCAGCAGCTTCCGACGGACAGGGTACTACAATGAGCAGTTCTTC. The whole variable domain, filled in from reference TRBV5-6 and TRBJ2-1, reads DAGVTQSPTHLIKTRGQQVTLRCSPKSGHDTVSWYQQALGQGPQFIFQYYEEEERQRGNFPDRFSGHQFPNYSSELNVNALLLGDSALYLCASSFRRTGYYNEQFFGPGTRLTVL.

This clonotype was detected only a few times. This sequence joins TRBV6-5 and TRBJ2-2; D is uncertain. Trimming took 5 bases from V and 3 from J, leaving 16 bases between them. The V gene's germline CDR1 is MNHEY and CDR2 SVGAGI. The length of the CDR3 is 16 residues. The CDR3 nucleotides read TGTGCCAGCAGTGAAAAGACACGGGTATACACCGGGGAGCTGTTTTTT. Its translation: CASSEKTRVYTGELFF.

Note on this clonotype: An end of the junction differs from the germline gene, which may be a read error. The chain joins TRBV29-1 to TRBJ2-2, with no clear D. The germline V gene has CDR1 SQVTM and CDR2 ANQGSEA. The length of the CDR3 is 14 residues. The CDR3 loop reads CSVGEFANAGELFF. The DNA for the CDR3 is TGCAGCGTTGGTGAGTTCGCGAACGCCGGGGAGCTGTTTTTT.

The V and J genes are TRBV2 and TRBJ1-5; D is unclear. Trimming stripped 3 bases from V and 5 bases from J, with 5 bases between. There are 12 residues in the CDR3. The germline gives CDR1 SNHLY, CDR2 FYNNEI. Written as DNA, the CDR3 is TGTGCCAGCAGTGAGCCCGATCAGCCCCAGCATTTT. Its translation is CASSEPDQPQHF.

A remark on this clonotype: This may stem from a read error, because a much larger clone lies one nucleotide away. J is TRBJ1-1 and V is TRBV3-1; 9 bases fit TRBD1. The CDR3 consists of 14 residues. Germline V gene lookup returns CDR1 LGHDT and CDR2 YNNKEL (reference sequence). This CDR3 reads CVSSQGTGRAEAFF. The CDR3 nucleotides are TGTGTCAGCAGCCAAGGGACAGGGCGGGCTGAAGCTTTCTTT.

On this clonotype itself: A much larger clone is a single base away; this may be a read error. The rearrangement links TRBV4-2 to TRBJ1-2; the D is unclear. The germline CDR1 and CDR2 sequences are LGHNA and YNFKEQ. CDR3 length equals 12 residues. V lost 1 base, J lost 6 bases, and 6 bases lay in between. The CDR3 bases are TGTGCCAGCAGCCAAGGTGCGGATGGCTACACCTTC. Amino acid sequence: CASSQGADGYTF.

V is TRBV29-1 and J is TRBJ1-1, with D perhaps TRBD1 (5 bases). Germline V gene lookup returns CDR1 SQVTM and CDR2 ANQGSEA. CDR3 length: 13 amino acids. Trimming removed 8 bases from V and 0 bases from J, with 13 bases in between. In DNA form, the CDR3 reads TGCAGCTTTGCGCGGGGCATGAACACTGAAGCTTTCTTT. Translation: CSFARGMNTEAFF.

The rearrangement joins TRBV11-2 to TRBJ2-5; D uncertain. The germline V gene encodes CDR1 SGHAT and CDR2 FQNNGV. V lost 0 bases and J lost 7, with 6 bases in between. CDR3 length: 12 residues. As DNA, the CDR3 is TGTGCCAGCAGCTTAGAGGCCGGGACCCAGTACTTC. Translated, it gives CASSLEAGTQYF.

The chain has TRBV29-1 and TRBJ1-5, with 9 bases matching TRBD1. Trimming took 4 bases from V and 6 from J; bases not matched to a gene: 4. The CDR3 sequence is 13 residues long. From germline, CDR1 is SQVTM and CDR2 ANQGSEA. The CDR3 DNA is TGCAGCGTTGGACAGGGGGGAGGTCAGCCCCAGCATTTT. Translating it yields CSVGQGGGQPQHF.

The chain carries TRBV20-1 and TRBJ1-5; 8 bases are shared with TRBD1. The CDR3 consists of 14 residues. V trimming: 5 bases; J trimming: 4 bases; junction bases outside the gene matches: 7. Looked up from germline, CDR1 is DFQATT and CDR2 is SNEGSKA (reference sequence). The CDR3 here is CSALRGQGNQPQHF. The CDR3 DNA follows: TGCAGTGCTCTCAGGGGGCAGGGGAATCAGCCCCAGCATTTT.

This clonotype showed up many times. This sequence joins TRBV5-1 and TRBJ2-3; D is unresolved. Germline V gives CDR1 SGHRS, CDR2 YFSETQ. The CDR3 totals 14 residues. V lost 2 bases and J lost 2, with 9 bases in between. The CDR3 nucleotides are TGCGCCAGCAGCTTATCCCGGAACACAGATACGCAGTATTTT. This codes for CASSLSRNTDTQYF.

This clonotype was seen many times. Written as DNA, the CDR3 is TGCAGCGTTACGAGCGGGGAAACCCACGAGCAGTACTTC. Translated: CSVTSGETHEQYF. The gene calls are TRBV29-1 and TRBJ2-7; TRBD2 matches at 7 bases. CDR1 and CDR2 (germline): SQVTM, ANQGSEA. The CDR3 length is 13 residues. With 5 bases clipped from V and 5 bases from J, the junction kept 9 bases outside the gene matches.

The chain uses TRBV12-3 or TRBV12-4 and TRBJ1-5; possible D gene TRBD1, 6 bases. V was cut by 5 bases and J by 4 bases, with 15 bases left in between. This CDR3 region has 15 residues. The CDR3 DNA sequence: TGTGCCAGCAGTGAGAACAGGGACGGGAATCAGCCCCAGCATTTT. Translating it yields CASSENRDGNQPQHF.

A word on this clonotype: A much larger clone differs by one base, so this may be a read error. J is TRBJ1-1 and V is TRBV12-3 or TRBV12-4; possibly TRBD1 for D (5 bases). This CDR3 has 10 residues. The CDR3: CASSQGKHYF. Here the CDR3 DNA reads TGTGCCAGCAGTCAGGGAAAGCATTACTTT.

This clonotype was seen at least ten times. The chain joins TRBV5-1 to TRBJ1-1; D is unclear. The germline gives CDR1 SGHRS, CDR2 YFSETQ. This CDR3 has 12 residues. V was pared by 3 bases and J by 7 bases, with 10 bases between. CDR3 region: CASSWTGNEAFF. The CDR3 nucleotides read TGCGCCAGCAGCTGGACCGGAAATGAAGCTTTCTTT.

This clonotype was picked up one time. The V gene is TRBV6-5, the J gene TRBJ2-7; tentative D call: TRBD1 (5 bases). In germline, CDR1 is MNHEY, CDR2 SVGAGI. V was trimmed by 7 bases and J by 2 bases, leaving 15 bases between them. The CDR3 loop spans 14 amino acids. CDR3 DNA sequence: TGTGCCAGCACGCCGGGTCTAGGGGCCTACGAGCAGTACTTC. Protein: CASTPGLGAYEQYF.

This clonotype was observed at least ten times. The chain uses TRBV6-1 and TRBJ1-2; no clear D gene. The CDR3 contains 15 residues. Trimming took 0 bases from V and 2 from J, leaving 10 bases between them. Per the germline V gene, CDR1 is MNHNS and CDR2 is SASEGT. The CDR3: CASSEAPGSNYGYTF. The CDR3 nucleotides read TGTGCCAGCAGTGAAGCCCCGGGGTCGAACTATGGCTACACCTTC.

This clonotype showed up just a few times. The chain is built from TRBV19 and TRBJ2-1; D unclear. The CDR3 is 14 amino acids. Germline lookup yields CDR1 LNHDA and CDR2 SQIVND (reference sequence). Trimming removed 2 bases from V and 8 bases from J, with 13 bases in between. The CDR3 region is CASSIKGRSYEQFF. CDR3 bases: TGTGCCAGTAGTATAAAAGGTCGGTCATATGAGCAGTTCTTC.

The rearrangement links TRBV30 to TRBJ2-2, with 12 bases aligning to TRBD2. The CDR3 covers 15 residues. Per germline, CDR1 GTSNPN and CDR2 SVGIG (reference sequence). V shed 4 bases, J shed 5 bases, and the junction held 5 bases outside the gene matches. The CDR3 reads CAWTGLAGNTGELFF. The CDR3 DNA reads TGTGCCTGGACCGGACTAGCGGGAAATACCGGGGAGCTGTTTTTT.